This T cell receptor (beta chain) was documented in a study of beta chain features in type 1 diabetes. General study findings and limits: It was possible that PCR favored shorter templates, equally so in patients and controls. It was among patients, rather than healthy donors, that naive, central memory and Treg TCRB repertoires appeared more similar. Researchers report that Type 1 diabetes patients had moderately but significantly shorter TCRB CDR3s across all four CD4+ subsets.

The CDR3 length is 16 residues. From germline, CDR1 is KGHSH and CDR2 LQKENI. Trimming cost V 1 base and J 2 bases, with 14 bases left between them. A word on this clone: Its antigen is not known.

The whole isolated RNA underwent reverse transcription, so sequencing captured expressed TCRB transcripts. Clones were sequenced by immunoSEQ multiplex PCR, and TCRdb holds only the in-frame ones, with some missing. This sample has approximately 730,000 clones, with roughly 13% found just once. This sequence joins TRBV18 and TRBJ1-2, with D perhaps TRBD1 (6 bases). This sequence was found in a man between 18 and 35 years old with type 1 diabetes. Sequencing was performed on naive CD4+ T cells from blood. The chain's CDR3 is CASSPLPGQQNYGYTF. The CDR3, as DNA: TGTGCCAGCTCACCACTTCCCGGACAGCAGAACTATGGCTACACCTTC. The full variable domain, completed using reference TRBV18 and TRBJ1-2, is NAGVMQNPRHLVRRRGQEARLRCSPMKGHSHVYWYRQLPEEGLKFMVYLQKENIIDESGMPKERFSAEFPKEGPSILRIQQVVRGDSAAYFCASSPLPGQQNYGYTFGSGTRLTVV.